This TCR beta chain appears in the sequencing data of a study of T-cell memory formation after mild COVID-19. Points from the study as a whole: Mainly CM and EM harbored the contracting CD4+ clones; mainly EMRA harbored the CD8+ ones. Memory cells collected pre-infection included some clones that later responded, suggesting cross-reactive memory joined.

V gave up 3 bases and J gave up 3 bases; unmatched junction bases: 6. This CDR3 has 16 residues. From germline, CDR1 is SGHRS and CDR2 YFSETQ. This clonotype was counted a few times. Its antigen is unidentified. Amplification by 5'RACE using constant-segment primers produced TCR alpha and TCR beta cDNA libraries that carried sample barcodes and UMIs. TCRdb independently ran MiXCR on the 5' RACE reads; one entry per CDR3 protein. Among about 200,000 distinct CDR3 sequences listed, 18% were seen once. This TCR came from an adult woman who had mild COVID-19 (a few samples of this study predate the infection). Cell type and time point are not known. What was sequenced was PBMCs or a T cell subset sorted from them (not recorded which). This rearrangement joins TRBV5-1 to TRBJ2-1; TRBD1 agrees at 10 bases. This CDR3 reads CASSSRTGGGYNEQFF. The CDR3 region has the DNA TGCGCCAGCAGCTCCCGGACAGGGGGAGGCTACAATGAGCAGTTCTTC.